This is a list of T cell receptor beta chains from one sample in a study of blood T cell repertoires in COVID-19. Clones were read by immunoSEQ multiplex PCR, and TCRdb kept only the in-frame ones, dropping some. Of about 140,000 clones in the sample, 85% are singletons; the top ten hold 6.2%. Sequencing was performed on PBMCs or T cells enriched from blood (not recorded which). The receptor set was obtained from a woman between 40 and 55 years old who had recovered from COVID-19. The CDR3 runs from the conserved cysteine through the conserved F or W. The order of the fields is clone size, V gene, D gene, J gene, CDR3 protein, CDR3 DNA. D genes are given only for firm matches. Size is omitted from some rows. Given values are once, few, many or a class for expanded clones.

clone size: NA; V gene: TRBV19; D gene: TRBD2; J gene: TRBJ2-5; CDR3 protein: CASSILLAGDGEETQYF; CDR3 DNA: TGTGCCAGTAGTATCCTTCTAGCGGGAGATGGGGAAGAGACCCAGTACTTC
clone size: NA; V gene: TRBV7-8; D gene: TRBD1; J gene: TRBJ1-5; CDR3 protein: CASSPGQGIGGNQPQHF; CDR3 DNA: TGTGCCAGCAGCCCGGGACAGGGAATCGGAGGCAATCAGCCCCAGCATTTT
clone size: NA; V gene: TRBV7-8; D gene: TRBD1; J gene: TRBJ1-5; CDR3 protein: CASSPRGRVGNQPQHF; CDR3 DNA: TGTGCCAGCAGCCCGAGGGGGCGGGTGGGCAATCAGCCCCAGCATTTT
clone size: NA; V gene: TRBV30; D gene: NA; J gene: TRBJ2-1; CDR3 protein: CAWTSNLNEQFF; CDR3 DNA: TGTGCCTGGACTAGTAACCTTAATGAGCAGTTCTTC
clone size: NA; V gene: TRBV12-3/TRBV12-4; D gene: NA; J gene: TRBJ1-1; CDR3 protein: CASTDRMNTEAFF; CDR3 DNA: TGTGCCAGCACTGACAGGATGAACACTGAAGCTTTCTTT
clone size: few; V gene: TRBV6-1; D gene: TRBD1; J gene: TRBJ1-1; CDR3 protein: CASSEGQGAPNTEAFF; CDR3 DNA: TGTGCCAGCAGCGAAGGACAGGGGGCGCCGAACACTGAAGCTTTCTTT
clone size: NA; V gene: TRBV29-1; D gene: TRBD1; J gene: TRBJ2-3; CDR3 protein: CSVGASGTGADTQYF; CDR3 DNA: TGCAGCGTTGGGGCCTCCGGGACAGGCGCAGATACGCAGTATTTT
clone size: NA; V gene: TRBV2; D gene: NA; J gene: TRBJ2-3; CDR3 protein: CASSSGTTTDTQYF; CDR3 DNA: TGTGCCAGCAGCTCCGGGACAACCACAGATACGCAGTATTTT
clone size: NA; V gene: TRBV3-1/TRBV3-2; D gene: NA; J gene: TRBJ2-2; CDR3 protein: CAIRGAGELFF; CDR3 DNA: TGTGCCATCCGGGGTGCGGGGGAGCTGTTTTTT
clone size: once; V gene: TRBV5-4; D gene: TRBD1; J gene: TRBJ2-3; CDR3 protein: CASSLQGAGDTQYF; CDR3 DNA: TGTGCCAGCAGCTTACAGGGGGCCGGAGATACGCAGTATTTT
clone size: NA; V gene: TRBV13; D gene: TRBD1; J gene: TRBJ1-2; CDR3 protein: CASSLGNSGGDNYGYTF; CDR3 DNA: TGTGCCAGCAGCTTAGGAAACTCAGGGGGCGATAACTATGGCTACACCTTC
clone size: NA; V gene: TRBV5-4; D gene: TRBD2; J gene: TRBJ2-1; CDR3 protein: CASSIGLAGRNEQFF; CDR3 DNA: TGTGCCAGCAGCATCGGACTAGCGGGGCGCAATGAGCAGTTCTTC
clone size: NA; V gene: TRBV29-1; D gene: NA; J gene: TRBJ1-1; CDR3 protein: CSVGQGLNTEAFF; CDR3 DNA: TGCAGCGTTGGTCAGGGCTTGAACACTGAAGCTTTCTTT
clone size: NA; V gene: TRBV5-4; D gene: TRBD1; J gene: TRBJ1-4; CDR3 protein: CASTRTGGNEKLFF; CDR3 DNA: TGTGCCAGCACCCGGACAGGGGGCAATGAAAAACTGTTTTTT
clone size: NA; V gene: TRBV2; D gene: NA; J gene: TRBJ2-3; CDR3 protein: CASNSGSTDTQYF; CDR3 DNA: TGTGCCAGCAATTCGGGGAGCACAGATACGCAGTATTTT
clone size: NA; V gene: TRBV12-3/TRBV12-4; D gene: NA; J gene: TRBJ2-1; CDR3 protein: CASRVAGTEQFF; CDR3 DNA: TGTGCCAGCAGAGTAGCCGGGACAGAGCAGTTCTTC
clone size: NA; V gene: TRBV9; D gene: TRBD1; J gene: TRBJ1-4; CDR3 protein: CASSPHRGNEKLFF; CDR3 DNA: TGTGCCAGCAGCCCACACAGGGGCAATGAAAAACTGTTTTTT
clone size: NA; V gene: TRBV2; D gene: TRBD1; J gene: TRBJ2-5; CDR3 protein: CASSRQGVRETQYF; CDR3 DNA: TGTGCCAGCAGCAGACAGGGGGTGAGAGAGACCCAGTACTTC
clone size: NA; V gene: TRBV27; D gene: TRBD1; J gene: TRBJ2-5; CDR3 protein: CASSPDRMTQYF; CDR3 DNA: TGTGCCAGCAGTCCGGACAGGATGACCCAGTACTTC
clone size: NA; V gene: TRBV6-4; D gene: NA; J gene: TRBJ1-2; CDR3 protein: CASRDTGSNYGYTF; CDR3 DNA: TGTGCCAGCAGGGATACAGGATCTAACTATGGCTACACCTTC
clone size: NA; V gene: TRBV9; D gene: NA; J gene: TRBJ2-5; CDR3 protein: CASSVEGARETQYF; CDR3 DNA: TGTGCCAGCAGCGTAGAAGGGGCGCGGGAGACCCAGTACTTC
clone size: many; V gene: TRBV18; D gene: TRBD2; J gene: TRBJ2-1; CDR3 protein: CASSPLAGTGNEQFF; CDR3 DNA: TGTGCCAGCTCACCATTAGCGGGGACGGGGAATGAGCAGTTCTTC
clone size: few; V gene: TRBV9; D gene: NA; J gene: TRBJ1-2; CDR3 protein: CASSVEGGGQGYGYTF; CDR3 DNA: TGTGCCAGCAGCGTAGAAGGCGGGGGTCAAGGTTATGGCTACACCTTC
clone size: few; V gene: TRBV12-3/TRBV12-4; D gene: NA; J gene: TRBJ1-2; CDR3 protein: CASRASGADGYTF; CDR3 DNA: TGTGCCAGCCGCGCTTCAGGGGCGGATGGCTACACCTTC
clone size: NA; V gene: TRBV18; D gene: NA; J gene: TRBJ2-5; CDR3 protein: CASSPYGYETQYF; CDR3 DNA: TGTGCCAGCTCCCCCTATGGTTATGAGACCCAGTACTTC
clone size: NA; V gene: TRBV29-1; D gene: TRBD1; J gene: TRBJ1-2; CDR3 protein: CSVGTETNYGYTF; CDR3 DNA: TGCAGCGTGGGGACAGAAACTAACTATGGCTACACCTTC
clone size: NA; V gene: TRBV4-1; D gene: NA; J gene: TRBJ1-1; CDR3 protein: CASSQESQPGLNTEAFF; CDR3 DNA: TGCGCCAGCAGCCAAGAATCTCAACCGGGATTGAACACTGAAGCTTTCTTT
clone size: few; V gene: TRBV29-1; D gene: NA; J gene: TRBJ2-3; CDR3 protein: CSVDRGLSTDTQYF; CDR3 DNA: TGCAGCGTTGATCGGGGACTGAGCACAGATACGCAGTATTTT
clone size: once; V gene: TRBV2; D gene: NA; J gene: TRBJ2-7; CDR3 protein: CASSDGVGPYEQYF; CDR3 DNA: TGTGCCAGCAGTGACGGGGTAGGCCCCTACGAGCAGTACTTC
clone size: NA; V gene: TRBV4-1; D gene: TRBD1; J gene: TRBJ1-5; CDR3 protein: CASSQATGTHPQPQHF; CDR3 DNA: TGCGCCAGCAGCCAAGCGACAGGGACTCATCCCCAGCCCCAGCATTTT
clone size: NA; V gene: TRBV7-2; D gene: TRBD1; J gene: TRBJ1-1; CDR3 protein: CASSLRQGVTEAFF; CDR3 DNA: TGTGCCAGCAGCTTACGACAGGGTGTCACTGAAGCTTTCTTT
clone size: NA; V gene: TRBV9; D gene: NA; J gene: TRBJ2-3; CDR3 protein: CASRIGTTSTDTQYF; CDR3 DNA: TGTGCCAGCAGGATCGGGACAACCAGCACAGATACGCAGTATTTT
clone size: NA; V gene: TRBV10-3; D gene: NA; J gene: TRBJ2-1; CDR3 protein: CAISDAGIISNEQFF; CDR3 DNA: TGTGCCATCAGTGATGCCGGGATCATCAGCAATGAGCAGTTCTTC
clone size: NA; V gene: TRBV25-1; D gene: TRBD2; J gene: TRBJ2-5; CDR3 protein: CASSDPALAGQETQYF; CDR3 DNA: TGTGCCAGCAGTGATCCGGCGCTAGCGGGACAAGAGACCCAGTACTTC
clone size: NA; V gene: TRBV18; D gene: TRBD1; J gene: TRBJ2-7; CDR3 protein: CASSKGPGQASYEQYF; CDR3 DNA: TGTGCCAGCTCAAAAGGACCGGGACAGGCATCCTACGAGCAGTACTTC
clone size: NA; V gene: TRBV9; D gene: TRBD1; J gene: TRBJ2-5; CDR3 protein: CASSGRQGAAETQYF; CDR3 DNA: TGTGCCAGCAGCGGACGACAGGGGGCGGCGGAGACCCAGTACTTC
clone size: NA; V gene: TRBV25-1; D gene: TRBD1; J gene: TRBJ2-6; CDR3 protein: CASSAQTGAPSGANVLTF; CDR3 DNA: TGTGCCAGCAGTGCCCAGACAGGGGCCCCCTCTGGGGCCAACGTCCTGACTTTC
clone size: NA; V gene: TRBV3-1/TRBV3-2; D gene: NA; J gene: TRBJ2-1; CDR3 protein: CASSQVPAGNEQFF; CDR3 DNA: TGTGCCAGCAGCCAAGTACCCGCGGGGAATGAGCAGTTCTTC
clone size: NA; V gene: TRBV19; D gene: NA; J gene: TRBJ2-3; CDR3 protein: CASSLAGSLTDTQYF; CDR3 DNA: TGTGCCAGTAGTCTCGCGGGGTCCCTCACAGATACGCAGTATTTT
clone size: NA; V gene: TRBV6-5; D gene: TRBD1; J gene: TRBJ2-7; CDR3 protein: CASSYSRDRVNEQYF; CDR3 DNA: TGTGCCAGCAGTTACTCGAGGGACAGGGTGAACGAGCAGTACTTC
clone size: NA; V gene: TRBV16; D gene: TRBD1; J gene: TRBJ1-2; CDR3 protein: CASSVQGADYGYTF; CDR3 DNA: TGTGCCAGCAGCGTACAGGGGGCAGACTATGGCTACACCTTC
clone size: NA; V gene: TRBV7-3; D gene: TRBD2; J gene: TRBJ2-2; CDR3 protein: CASSLIQRGNTGELFF; CDR3 DNA: TGTGCCAGCAGCTTAATCCAGCGGGGAAACACCGGGGAGCTGTTTTTT
clone size: once; V gene: TRBV7-8; D gene: TRBD1; J gene: TRBJ1-1; CDR3 protein: CASSRQGSTEAFF; CDR3 DNA: TGTGCCAGCAGCCGACAGGGTAGCACTGAAGCTTTCTTT
clone size: NA; V gene: TRBV7-2; D gene: NA; J gene: TRBJ1-2; CDR3 protein: CASSLQTNYGYTF; CDR3 DNA: TGTGCCAGCAGCTTACAGACAAACTATGGCTACACCTTC